This TCR beta chain was profiled in a study of T cells in Graves' hyperthyroidism and ophthalmopathy. Study-wide context: Peripheral blood was taken when the disease was first diagnosed, before any treatment began.

This clonotype was seen many times. TCR beta CDR3 sequences were amplified from RNA transcripts. First-round RT-PCR of the TCR CDR3 relied on the HTBI primer set. TCRdb fed the multiplex PCR reads into MiXCR, producing one record per CDR3 protein. In the table there are 400,000 or so distinct CDR3 sequences, around 15% of which are singletons. Based on clinical symptoms, serum thyroxine and TRAb, thyroid ultrasound and orbital computed tomography, diagnoses were reached. Material for sequencing was blood. This clonotype was sampled from a man aged 45 to 65 with Graves' ophthalmopathy.

The CDR3 sequence: CASSVRTSGNAPDTQYF. The CDR3 DNA sequence: TGTGCCAGCAGCGTCCGGACTAGCGGGAATGCCCCAGATACGCAGTATTTT. The chain carries TRBV11-3 and TRBJ2-3; 12 nucleotides match TRBD2. This CDR3 comprises 17 residues. V lost 5 bases to trimming and J lost 4 bases; unmatched junction nucleotides: 10. Germline V gene sequence: CDR1 SGHNT, CDR2 YENEEA.